Below are 14 T cell receptor beta chains sequenced from a single sample in a study of cytomegalovirus exposure and HLA in healthy donors. PCR amplification relied on 60 Vbeta primers (plus 13 Jbeta primers). Produced via immunoSEQ multiplex PCR; TCRdb's table is partial and in-frame only. This sample carries about 140,000 clones, 70% to 80% of them seen once, and the ten largest clones take around 10%. The material sequenced was PBMCs. All receptors come from a woman aged 50 to 60 in good health and CMV-seropositive.

The rearrangement joins TRBV2 to TRBJ2-2; TRBD1 is a possible D gene (5 bases). Germline-derived CDR1 and CDR2 are SNHLY and FYNNEI. Deletions cut 4 bases from V and 5 bases from J, with 14 bases between. The CDR3 length is 15 residues. The CDR3 loop reads CASSGTSLGTGELFF. Written as DNA, the CDR3 is TGTGCCAGCAGTGGGACATCCCTGGGGACCGGGGAGCTGTTTTTT.

V and J are TRBV28 and TRBJ1-5, with a tentative D call TRBD1 (5 bases). Deletions cut 7 bases from V and 2 bases from J, with 12 bases between. Germline V gene lookup returns CDR1 MDHEN and CDR2 SYDVKM. The CDR3 length is 14 residues. The CDR3 coding sequence is TGTGCCAGCATCCTATCGGGGGGCAATCAGCCCCAGCATTTT. It codes for CASILSGGNQPQHF.

The chain couples TRBV9 to TRBJ2-1; TRBD2 matches at 7 bases. The CDR3 is made up of 14 amino acids. Per germline, CDR1 SGDLS and CDR2 YYNGEE. The ends lost 4 bases at V and 4 bases at J; junction bases unmatched: 5. This CDR3 is CASSSSGMYNEQFF. The CDR3 DNA reads as TGTGCCAGCAGCTCCAGCGGGATGTACAATGAGCAGTTCTTC.

The rearrangement links TRBV7-8 to TRBJ1-4; 9 bases agree with TRBD1. Losses at the gene ends were 4 bases for V and 2 bases for J; bases not matched to a gene: 20. The CDR3 sequence is 21 residues long. CDR1 and CDR2 (germline): SGHVS, FQNEAQ. Here the CDR3 DNA reads TGTGCCAGCAGCTCCTCCCTACACCAACCGGGACAGGGTACTACTAATGAAAAACTGTTTTTT. Translated: CASSSSLHQPGQGTTNEKLFF.

CDR3 region: CASSPGTSRTDTQYF. CDR3 nucleotide sequence: TGTGCCAGCAGCCCCGGGACTAGCCGCACAGATACGCAGTATTTT. The V gene is TRBV7-3, the J gene TRBJ2-3; 9 nucleotides align to TRBD2. Germline CDR1 and CDR2: SGHTA and FQGTGA. V dropped 5 bases and J dropped 1; count of bases not matched to a gene: 4. The CDR3 is 15 residues long. The full variable domain, its missing parts supplied by reference TRBV7-3 and TRBJ2-3, is GAGVSQTPSNKVTEKGKYVELRCDPISGHTALYWYRQSLGQGPEFLIYFQGTGAADDSGLPNDRFFAVRPEGSVSTLKIQRTERGDSAVYLCASSPGTSRTDTQYFGPGTRLTVL.

The chain has TRBV5-4 and TRBJ2-5; 12 bases map to TRBD1. The CDR3 length is 17 residues. Germline CDR1 and CDR2: SGHNT and YYREEE (reference sequence). Trimming cost V 0 bases and J 5 bases; bases outside gene matches: 8. Written as DNA, the CDR3 is TGTGCCAGCAGCTTGGGGGGGACAGGGGGCCTGAGGGAGACCCAGTACTTC. Translated: CASSLGGTGGLRETQYF.

The chain joins TRBV5-1 to TRBJ2-1, with TRBD2 matching 9 bases. Germline assignment: CDR1 SGHRS and CDR2 YFSETQ. CDR3 length: 16 amino acids. Trimming cost V 0 bases and J 8 bases; bases outside gene matches: 9. The DNA for the CDR3 is TGCGCCAGCAGCTTGGTGGGCGGGGGGGCTGGAGATGAGCAGTTCTTC. Its protein is CASSLVGGGAGDEQFF.

This rearrangement joins TRBV7-2 to TRBJ2-5; 11 bases fit TRBD1. V was pared by 5 bases and J by 0 bases, with 2 bases of the junction left unmatched. The CDR3 covers 15 residues. Looked up from germline, CDR1 is SGHTA and CDR2 is FQGNSA. The CDR3 DNA sequence: TGTGCCAGCAGCCGGACAGGGGGCTACCAAGAGACCCAGTACTTC. Amino acids: CASSRTGGYQETQYF.

The chain is built from TRBV9 and TRBJ2-7; 7 nucleotides match TRBD1. The ends lost 0 bases at V and 1 base at J; junction bases unmatched: 4. The CDR3 spans 15 residues. The germline CDR1 and CDR2 sequences are SGDLS and YYNGEE. This CDR3 reads CASSVEGTASYEQYF. The CDR3 DNA reads TGTGCCAGCAGCGTAGAGGGGACAGCTTCCTACGAGCAGTACTTC.

This CDR3 is CSVQTSGGADTQYF. In DNA form, the CDR3 reads TGCAGCGTTCAGACTAGCGGGGGGGCAGATACGCAGTATTTT. The J gene is TRBJ2-3, the V gene TRBV29-1, with 14 bases fitting TRBD2. Germline lookup yields CDR1 SQVTM and CDR2 ANQGSEA. The CDR3 runs 14 residues. V was clipped by 5 bases and J by 4 bases; unmatched bases: 2.

V and J are TRBV5-1 and TRBJ1-5; D may be TRBD1 (6 bases). The V end was cut by 8 bases, the J end by 2 bases, with 23 bases between. This CDR3 spans 17 amino acids. Germline V gene lookup returns CDR1 SGHRS and CDR2 YFSETQ. CDR3 in amino acids: CARGGVFAQGCNQPQHF. CDR3 sequence (DNA): TGCGCCAGGGGTGGAGTTTTTGCACAGGGATGCAATCAGCCCCAGCATTTT.

On this clone itself: The sample contains more than one DNA sequence encoding this CDR3. The DNA for the CDR3 is TGTGCCAGCTCTGCCGGTAGCGGGGGGGCCTGGGAGACCCAGTACTTC. Amino acid sequence: CASSAGSGGAWETQYF. V usage is TRBV28 and J usage is TRBJ2-5, with 11 bases matching TRBD2. CDR1 is MDHEN, CDR2 SYDVKM, per germline. The CDR3 is 16 amino acids. The junction had 13 bases not matched to a gene; V was cut back by 8 bases and J by 5 bases.

This sequence joins TRBV4-3 and TRBJ2-7, with a weak D call TRBD2 (5 bases). The CDR3 consists of 15 residues. From germline, CDR1 is LGHNA and CDR2 YSLEER. Trimming took off 1 base at V and 7 bases at J, with 17 bases between the two ends. The DNA for the CDR3 is TGCGCCAGCAGCCAAGGTTTGACCTCTCGGGGTGAGCAGTACTTC. It is translated as CASSQGLTSRGEQYF.

This clone was counted a few times. The chain links TRBV28 to TRBJ2-3; a possible D gene is TRBD2 (7 bases). The CDR3 runs to 16 residues. V shed 6 bases and J shed 2 bases, with 18 bases lying between them. The germline gives CDR1 MDHEN, CDR2 SYDVKM. CDR3 loop: CASSPLGGGNTDTQYF. The DNA for the CDR3 is TGTGCCAGCAGCCCTCTGGGGGGGGGCAACACAGATACGCAGTATTTT.